This T cell receptor (beta chain) was retrieved from a study of T-cell memory formation after mild COVID-19 (dated by TCRdb to the early 2020s). About the full investigation: TCR sequence clusters from the two donors were largely donor specific. Two young, previously healthy adult volunteers, one female and one male, were included in the cohort. In a couple of donors, T-cell clones that expanded and contracted after mild COVID-19 were tracked by sequencing TCRalpha and TCRbeta repertoires over time. Broad study findings and their caveats: Some responding clones were found in pre-infection memory, which suggests that pre-existing cross-reactive memory T cells took part in the SARS-CoV-2 response. Only a couple of mild cases were covered in the study, and larger cohorts including severe cases with pre-infection samples were considered necessary. The second-wave clones that peaked on day 37 were not confirmed to be SARS-CoV-2 specific. Contracting CD4+ clones turned up mainly in the CM and EM memory subsets, whereas EMRA was where CD8+ clones were enriched. From day 15 to 85, contracting clones showed balanced CD4/CD8 phenotypes, whereas a second wave of clones that expanded from day 15 to 37 leaned towards CD4+.

CDR3 length: 16 amino acids, cysteine to phenylalanine. CDR3 DNA only is kept here, 48 bases in frame from base 1. V trim: 2 bases; J trim: 5 bases; unmatched bases: 9. Sequences SGDLS (CDR1) and YYNGEE (CDR2) are obtained from the germline V gene. Ficoll-Paque density gradient centrifugation was used to isolate PBMCs. On this clonotype itself: Its specific antigen is unknown. No much larger clonotype is one base removed from it; base qualities were not supplied.

The data were produced on an Illumina NovaSeq 6000. TCRalpha and TCRbeta cDNA libraries were constructed by 5'RACE with constant-segment primers, with sample barcodes and unique molecular identifiers being introduced. RNA was extracted from every sample with Trizol reagent. Libraries were amplified in two PCR steps, with a second sample barcode and Illumina TruSeq adapters added in the second step. Sequencing of the libraries was done on an Illumina NovaSeq, producing 2 x 150 bp paired-end reads. Per the original workflow: Reads were demultiplexed and collapsed into UMI-guided consensus sequences with migec v1.2.7. Using mixcr v2.1.11, UMI consensuses were aligned to TRA and TRB V and J templates and then assembled into clonotypes. Clonotypes were classified as expanded or contracted when called significant by both edgeR and NoisET, with noise models trained on biological replicates. For edgeR calls, a false discovery rate-adjusted p below 0.01 and a log2 fold-change threshold of 1 were applied. PCA with hierarchical clustering of max-normalized trajectories of the 1000 most abundant clonotypes was used as exploratory dynamics analysis. Each responding clone was given a CD4 or CD8 phenotype based on the CD4+ and CD8+ repertoires, which had been sequenced separately. TCRdb passed the public sequencing reads through fastp at Q25 and MiXCR, retaining productive beta sequences. Rows are unified per CDR3 protein, each entry keeping the most common DNA and genes. TCRdb's processing, not the study's, gives the V and J calls here. In all, the sample holds hundreds of thousands of distinct CDR3 sequences, and about a quarter of those were seen once. The ten most abundant clones make up over 10% of the sample.

The rearrangement combines TRBV9 with TRBJ2-7; TRBD2 agrees with 11 junctional bases. The sequencing input was PBMCs or a T cell subset sorted from them (not recorded which). The receptor's source is an adult woman who had mild COVID-19 (a few samples of this study predate the infection). The sample titles of this study are shuffled in the database, so cell type and time point are left out; the donor was told from shared clones. The DNA sequence is TGTGCCAGCAGCGTGACTAGCGGGACTACGTACAACGAGCAGTACTTC. This translates into CASSVTSGTTYNEQYF.